This T cell receptor beta chain is drawn from a study of control samples from healthy donors and cancer patients. CDR3 length: 15 amino acids. The J segment lost 5 bases and the V segment lost 6 bases, leaving 8 bases of the junction unmatched. Germline V gene lookup returns CDR1 MNHNY and CDR2 SVGAGI (reference sequence). Assay used: immunoSEQ multiplex PCR; TCRdb lists only in-frame clones, some missing. The table has 130,000 or so clones, over 75% seen once; the top ten hold more than 2.5%. The chain employs TRBV6-6 and TRBJ1-4, with TRBD1 matching 8 bases. The TCR was taken from a man over 45 in good health. The sequencing input was blood. DNA for the CDR3: TGTGCCAGCAGACCGGGACAGGACTGGAATGAAAAACTGTTTTTT. Its protein is CASRPGQDWNEKLFF.